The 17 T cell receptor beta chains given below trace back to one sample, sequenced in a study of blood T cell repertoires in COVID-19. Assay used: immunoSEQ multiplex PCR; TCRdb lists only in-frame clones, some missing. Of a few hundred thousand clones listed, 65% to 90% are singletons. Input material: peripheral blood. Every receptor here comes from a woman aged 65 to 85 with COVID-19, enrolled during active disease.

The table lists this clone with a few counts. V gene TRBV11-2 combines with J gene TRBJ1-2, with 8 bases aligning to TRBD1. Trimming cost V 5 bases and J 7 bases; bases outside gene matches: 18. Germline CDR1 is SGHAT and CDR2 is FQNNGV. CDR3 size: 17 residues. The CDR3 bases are TGTGCCAGCAGCGTGGACAGGGTCCCTCCGTCACATCGTGGCTACACCTTC. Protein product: CASSVDRVPPSHRGYTF.

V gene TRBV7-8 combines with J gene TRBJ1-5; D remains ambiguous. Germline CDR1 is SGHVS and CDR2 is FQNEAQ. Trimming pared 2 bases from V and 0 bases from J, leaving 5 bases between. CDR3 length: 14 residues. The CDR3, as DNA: TGTGCCAGCAGCTTACTTAATAGCAATCAGCCCCAGCATTTT. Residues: CASSLLNSNQPQHF.

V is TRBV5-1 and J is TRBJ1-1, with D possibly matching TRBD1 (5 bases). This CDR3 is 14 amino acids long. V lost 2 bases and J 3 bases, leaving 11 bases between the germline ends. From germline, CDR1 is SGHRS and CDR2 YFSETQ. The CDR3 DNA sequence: TGCGCCAGCAGCTTCCGACCGGGGGACACTGAAGCTTTCTTT. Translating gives CASSFRPGDTEAFF.

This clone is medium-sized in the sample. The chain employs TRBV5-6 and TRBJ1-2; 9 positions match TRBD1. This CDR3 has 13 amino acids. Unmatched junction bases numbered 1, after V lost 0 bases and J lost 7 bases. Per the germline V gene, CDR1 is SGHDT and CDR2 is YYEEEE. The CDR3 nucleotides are TGTGCCAGCAGCTTGGGACAGGGGGGTGGCTACACCTTC. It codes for CASSLGQGGGYTF.

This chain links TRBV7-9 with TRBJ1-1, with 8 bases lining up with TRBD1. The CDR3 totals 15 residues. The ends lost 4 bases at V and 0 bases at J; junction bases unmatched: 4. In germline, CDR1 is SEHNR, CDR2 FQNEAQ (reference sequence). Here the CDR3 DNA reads TGTGCCAGCAGCTCCCAGGGGGCCCTGAACACTGAAGCTTTCTTT. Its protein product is CASSSQGALNTEAFF.

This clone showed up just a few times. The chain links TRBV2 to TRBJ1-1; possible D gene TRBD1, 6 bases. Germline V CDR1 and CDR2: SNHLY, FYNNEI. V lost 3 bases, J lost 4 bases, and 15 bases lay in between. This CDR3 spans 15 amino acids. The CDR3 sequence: CASSDPGVLSTEAFF. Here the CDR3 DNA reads TGTGCCAGCAGTGATCCAGGGGTACTAAGCACTGAAGCTTTCTTT.

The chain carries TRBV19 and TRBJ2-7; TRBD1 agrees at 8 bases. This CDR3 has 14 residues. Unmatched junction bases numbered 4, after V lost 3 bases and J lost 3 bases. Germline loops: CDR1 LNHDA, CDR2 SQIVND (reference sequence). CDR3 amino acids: CASSIAGGDYEQYF. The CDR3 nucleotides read TGTGCCAGTAGTATCGCAGGGGGCGACTACGAGCAGTACTTC.

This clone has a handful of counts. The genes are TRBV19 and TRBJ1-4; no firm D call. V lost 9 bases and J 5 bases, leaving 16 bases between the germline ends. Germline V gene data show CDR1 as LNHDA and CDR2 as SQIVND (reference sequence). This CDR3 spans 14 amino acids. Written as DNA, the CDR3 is TGTGCCAGCAATAATCCGGGATCGAATGAAAAACTGTTTTTT. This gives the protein CASNNPGSNEKLFF.

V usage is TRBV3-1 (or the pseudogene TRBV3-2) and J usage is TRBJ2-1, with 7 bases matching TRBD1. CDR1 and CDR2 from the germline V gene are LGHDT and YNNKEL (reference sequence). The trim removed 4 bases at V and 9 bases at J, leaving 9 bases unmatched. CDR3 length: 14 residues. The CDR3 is CASSPGDRAGEQFF. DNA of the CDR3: TGTGCCAGCAGCCCCGGAGACAGGGCTGGTGAGCAGTTCTTC.

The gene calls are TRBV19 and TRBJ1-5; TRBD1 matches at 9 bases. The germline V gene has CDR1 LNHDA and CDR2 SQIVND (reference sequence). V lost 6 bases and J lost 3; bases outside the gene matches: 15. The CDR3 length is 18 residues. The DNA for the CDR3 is TGTGCCAGTAGGGTATCTTGGACAGGGGCCAACTCCAATCAGCCCCAGCATTTT. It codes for CASRVSWTGANSNQPQHF.

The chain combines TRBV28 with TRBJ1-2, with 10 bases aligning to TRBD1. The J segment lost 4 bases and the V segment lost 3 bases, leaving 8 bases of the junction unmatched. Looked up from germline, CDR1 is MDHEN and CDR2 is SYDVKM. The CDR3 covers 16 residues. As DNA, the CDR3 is TGTGCCAGCAGTTTCGCCCCGGGACAGGGGACCTATGGCTACACCTTC. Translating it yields CASSFAPGQGTYGYTF.

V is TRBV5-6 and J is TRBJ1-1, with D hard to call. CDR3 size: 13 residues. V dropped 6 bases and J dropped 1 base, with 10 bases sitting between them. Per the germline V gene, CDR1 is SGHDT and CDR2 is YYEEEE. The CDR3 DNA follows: TGTGCCAGCACCATAACAGAGAACACTGAAGCTTTCTTT. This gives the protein CASTITENTEAFF. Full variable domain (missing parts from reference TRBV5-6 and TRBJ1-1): DAGVTQSPTHLIKTRGQQVTLRCSPKSGHDTVSWYQQALGQGPQFIFQYYEEEERQRGNFPDRFSGHQFPNYSSELNVNALLLGDSALYLCASTITENTEAFFGQGTRLTVV.

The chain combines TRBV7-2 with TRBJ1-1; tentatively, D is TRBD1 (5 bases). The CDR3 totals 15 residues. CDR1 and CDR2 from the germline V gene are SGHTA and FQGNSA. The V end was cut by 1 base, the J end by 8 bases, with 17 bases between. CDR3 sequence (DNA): TGTGCCAGCAGCTTAGGCAGCCCCCAGGGCTCAGAAGCTTTCTTT. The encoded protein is CASSLGSPQGSEAFF.

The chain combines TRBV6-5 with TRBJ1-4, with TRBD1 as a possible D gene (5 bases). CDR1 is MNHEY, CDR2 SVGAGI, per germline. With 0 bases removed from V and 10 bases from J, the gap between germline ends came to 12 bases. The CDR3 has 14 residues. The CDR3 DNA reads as TGTGCCAGCAGTTACTCGGGCAGGGCACCAAAACTGTTTTTT. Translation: CASSYSGRAPKLFF.

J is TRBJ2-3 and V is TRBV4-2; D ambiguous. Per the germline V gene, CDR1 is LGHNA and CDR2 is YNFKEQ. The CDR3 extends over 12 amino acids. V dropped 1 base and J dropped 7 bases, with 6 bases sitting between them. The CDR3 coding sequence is TGTGCCAGCAGCCAAGCCCAGAATACGCAGTATTTT. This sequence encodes CASSQAQNTQYF.

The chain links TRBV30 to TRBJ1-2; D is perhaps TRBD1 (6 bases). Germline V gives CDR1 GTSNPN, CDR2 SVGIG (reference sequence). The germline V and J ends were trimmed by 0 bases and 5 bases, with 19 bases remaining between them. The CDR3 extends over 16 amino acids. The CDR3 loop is CAWSVLGQKLHYGYTF. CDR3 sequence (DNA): TGTGCCTGGAGTGTACTTGGACAGAAGCTTCATTATGGCTACACCTTC.

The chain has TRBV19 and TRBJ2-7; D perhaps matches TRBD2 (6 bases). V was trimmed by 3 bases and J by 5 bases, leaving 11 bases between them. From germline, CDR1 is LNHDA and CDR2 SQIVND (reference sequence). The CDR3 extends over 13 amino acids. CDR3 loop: CASSMRGRNEQYF. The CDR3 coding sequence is TGTGCCAGTAGTATGCGGGGCAGGAACGAGCAGTACTTC.